These 13 T cell receptor beta chains came from one sample sequenced in a study of shared clonotypes between healthy human individuals. Method: immunoSEQ multiplex PCR; TCRdb's copy keeps in-frame clones and lacks some. The sample yields approximately 350,000 clones, about 96% seen once. The sequenced sample was memory CD8+ T cells sorted from blood. This sample's subset: CD45RO+ cells pooled with CCR7-negative TemRA cells. These receptors were taken from a man aged 30 to 39 in good health.

This rearrangement joins TRBV4-2 to TRBJ2-5; a possible D gene is TRBD1 (6 bases). This CDR3 contains 14 residues. The V and J ends lost 4 bases and 4 bases respectively, with 13 bases between them. From germline, CDR1 is LGHNA and CDR2 YNFKEQ. The CDR3 reads CASSLQQGPETQYF. The CDR3 nucleotides are TGTGCCAGCAGCCTCCAACAGGGCCCAGAGACCCAGTACTTC.

The rearrangement joins TRBV27 to TRBJ2-7; 8 nucleotides align to TRBD2. The CDR3 extends over 13 amino acids. Trimming at V came to 5 bases and at J to 6 bases, leaving 6 bases not matched to a gene. CDR1 and CDR2 (germline): MNHEY, SMNVEV (reference sequence). In DNA, the CDR3 is TGTGCCAGCAGTCGTGGGACTAGAACCGAGCAGTACTTC. Protein sequence: CASSRGTRTEQYF.

A note on this clone: Other nucleotide sequences in the sample specify the same CDR3. This chain connects TRBV28 to TRBJ2-7; perhaps TRBD2 as D (5 bases). This CDR3 spans 12 amino acids. Germline V gene lookup returns CDR1 MDHEN and CDR2 SYDVKM. V lost 6 bases and J 3 bases, leaving 9 bases between the germline ends. CDR3 nucleotides: TGTGCCAGCAGCCTTCGGGGCTACGAGCAGTACTTC. It yields the protein CASSLRGYEQYF.

The chain employs TRBV5-6 and TRBJ2-2; tentative D call: TRBD1 (5 bases). This CDR3 region has 15 residues. CDR1 and CDR2 (germline): SGHDT, YYEEEE. V shed 0 bases and J shed 4 bases, with 10 bases lying between them. CDR3: CASSLAARGTGELFF. In nucleotides, the CDR3 is TGTGCCAGCAGCTTGGCCGCTAGGGGCACCGGGGAGCTGTTTTTT. Using reference TRBV5-6 and TRBJ2-2 for the parts outside the CDR3, the full variable domain is DAGVTQSPTHLIKTRGQQVTLRCSPKSGHDTVSWYQQALGQGPQFIFQYYEEEERQRGNFPDRFSGHQFPNYSSELNVNALLLGDSALYLCASSLAARGTGELFFGEGSRLTVL.

The rearrangement links TRBV2 to TRBJ1-1; 12 nucleotides match TRBD1. V lost 5 bases to trimming and J lost 4 bases; unmatched junction nucleotides: 8. The CDR3 sequence is 16 residues long. Germline loops: CDR1 SNHLY, CDR2 FYNNEI. In DNA, the CDR3 is TGTGCCAGCAGTCCCGGGACAGGGGGCGCAGGCACTGAAGCTTTCTTT. This encodes CASSPGTGGAGTEAFF. The full variable domain, in which reference TRBV2 and TRBJ1-1 provide the parts outside the CDR3, is EPEVTQTPSHQVTQMGQEVILRCVPISNHLYFYWYRQILGQKVEFLVSFYNNEISEKSEIFDDQFSVERPDGSNFTLKIRSTKLEDSAMYFCASSPGTGGAGTEAFFGQGTRLTVV.

The chain joins TRBV5-1 to TRBJ2-3; possibly TRBD1 for D (5 bases). Deletions cut 4 bases from V and 2 bases from J, with 11 bases between. CDR1 is SGHRS and CDR2 is YFSETQ in the germline V gene. The CDR3 is made up of 14 amino acids. The CDR3 DNA sequence: TGCGCCAGCAGCACCGCAGGGTACACAGATACGCAGTATTTT. It encodes CASSTAGYTDTQYF.

The chain employs TRBV7-8 and TRBJ2-3, with 7 nucleotides matching TRBD1. The J segment lost 3 bases and the V segment lost 0 bases, leaving 3 bases of the junction unmatched. Looked up from germline, CDR1 is SGHVS and CDR2 is FQNEAQ. This CDR3 is built from 15 residues. CDR3 DNA sequence: TGTGCCAGCAGCTTAGCGGACAGGCTTACAGATACGCAGTATTTT. It encodes CASSLADRLTDTQYF.

The chain employs TRBV19 and TRBJ2-5, with a possible D match to TRBD2 (5 bases). Deletions cut 6 bases from V and 2 bases from J, with 10 bases between. Germline CDR1 and CDR2: LNHDA and SQIVND (reference sequence). This CDR3 is 13 amino acids long. DNA for the CDR3: TGTGCCAGTAGGGTCAGCGGACAAGAGACCCAGTACTTC. It is translated as CASRVSGQETQYF.

The chain couples TRBV30 to TRBJ2-2, with D tentatively TRBD1 (6 bases). Germline CDR1 is GTSNPN and CDR2 is SVGIG (reference sequence). V shed 3 bases and J shed 0 bases, with 14 bases lying between them. The CDR3 runs 16 residues. CDR3 DNA: TGTGCCTGGAGCCCGAGGGGGACCCCGAACACCGGGGAGCTGTTTTTT. Translated: CAWSPRGTPNTGELFF.

The gene calls are TRBV28 and TRBJ2-1; TRBD1 might be the D (7 bases). The CDR3 covers 15 residues. V lost 5 bases and J lost 7, with 18 bases in between. Germline-derived CDR1 and CDR2 are MDHEN and SYDVKM. The CDR3 spells CASSVGDRLVNEQFF. The CDR3 DNA reads as TGTGCCAGCAGTGTAGGGGACAGACTAGTGAATGAGCAGTTCTTC.

The genes are TRBV18 and TRBJ2-7; 12 bases agree with TRBD2. The CDR3 is 14 amino acids. CDR1 KGHSH and CDR2 LQKENI come from the germline V gene. The J segment lost 5 bases and the V segment lost 3 bases, leaving 2 bases of the junction unmatched. The CDR3 nucleotides are TGTGCCAGCTCACCGACTAGCGGGAGTAACGAGCAGTACTTC. Translating it yields CASSPTSGSNEQYF. Full variable domain (rest looked up from reference TRBV18 and TRBJ2-7): NAGVMQNPRHLVRRRGQEARLRCSPMKGHSHVYWYRQLPEEGLKFMVYLQKENIIDESGMPKERFSAEFPKEGPSILRIQQVVRGDSAAYFCASSPTSGSNEQYFGPGTRLTVT.

The chain is built from TRBV11-2 and TRBJ2-2; no definite D call. The CDR3 consists of 14 residues. The germline V and J ends were trimmed by 0 bases and 4 bases, with 6 bases remaining between them. From germline, CDR1 is SGHAT and CDR2 FQNNGV. The CDR3 sequence is CASSLEPSTGELFF. As DNA, the CDR3 is TGTGCCAGCAGCTTAGAGCCGAGCACCGGGGAGCTGTTTTTT.

The rearrangement links TRBV28 to TRBJ2-6; D is undetermined. V gave up 4 bases and J gave up 2 bases, with 9 bases separating them. CDR3 size: 15 residues. The germline V gene has CDR1 MDHEN and CDR2 SYDVKM. The CDR3 nucleotides read TGTGCCAGCAGTTATTTCAAGGCTGGGGCCAACGTCCTGACTTTC. It codes for CASSYFKAGANVLTF.